This T cell receptor beta chain stems from a study of molecular identifiers for immune sequencing clone quantification. Study details: Naive CD8 RNA (approximately 20,000 or 100,000 cells) was divided into five aliquots, with four sequenced.

General study points: Roughly 940,000 naive cells reportedly did not prevent detection of spiked Jurkat TCR RNA from one cell.

The germline gives CDR1 MNHEY, CDR2 SMNVEV (reference sequence). The CDR3 sequence is 13 residues long. V lost 9 bases and J 9 bases, leaving 18 bases between the germline ends. Only one count was recorded for this clonotype. Its antigen remains unknown. With a much larger clone just one base away, this may be a read error. Previously described methods with listed TCR primers produced the bulk TCR libraries. TCRdb reprocessed the PCR reads with MiXCR, giving one entry per CDR3 protein. The repertoire has approximately 680,000 distinct CDR3 sequences, around 25% of them found once; the top ten carry 0.78%.

This clonotype was obtained from a human donor in good health. Some libraries in this study had Jurkat cell RNA spiked in. This chain joins TRBV27 and TRBJ2-4, with D possibly TRBD2 on 5 matching bases. Sequencing used naive CD8+ T cells from blood, with Jurkat cell RNA spiked in. The subset here: FACS-sorted CD8+CD4-CCR7+CD45RA+ naive T cells. CDR3 in amino acids: CASKDGVGGIQYF. The CDR3 bases are TGTGCCAGTAAGGACGGGGTTGGCGGCATTCAGTACTTC.